The rows below give T cell receptor beta chains drawn from one sample of a study of cytomegalovirus exposure and HLA in healthy donors. The data were produced by immunoSEQ multiplex PCR, yet TCRdb's version contains in-frame clones alone and is incomplete. The table lists 120,000 or so clones, about 87% of them singletons. The sequencing input was PBMCs. The receptor set was obtained from a woman between 18 and 29 years old in good health and CMV-seronegative. Each CDR3 is given with its conserved first and last residue. A D gene is named only where the DNA matches it firmly. The listing skips clone size in some rows; elsewhere it reads once, few, many or a size class.

clone size | J gene | D gene | V gene | CDR3 DNA | CDR3 protein
NA | TRBJ2-7 | TRBD2 | TRBV19 | TGTGCCAGTAGTATAGATGCCCCTAGCGGGGTCTACGAGCAGTACTTC | CASSIDAPSGVYEQYF
NA | TRBJ2-2 | TRBD1 | TRBV18 | TGTGCCAGCTCACCTCTCCCTGGGGGACAGGGTACCACCGGGGAGCTGTTTTTT | CASSPLPGGQGTTGELFF
NA | TRBJ2-3 | NA | TRBV4-1 | TGCGCCAGCAGCCCGGGGATTCTGGGGGATACGCAGTATTTT | CASSPGILGDTQYF
NA | TRBJ1-4 | TRBD1 | TRBV5-4 | TGTGCCAGCAGCGCCGGACAGGGCGGAACTAATGAAAAACTGTTTTTT | CASSAGQGGTNEKLFF
NA | TRBJ1-5 | TRBD1 | TRBV2 | TGTGCCAGCACATCCCAGGGGGCTCATAGCAATCAGCCCCAGCATTTT | CASTSQGAHSNQPQHF
NA | TRBJ2-7 | NA | TRBV30 | TGTGCCTGGAGTGTCGGCAGGTACGAGCAGTACTTC | CAWSVGRYEQYF
NA | TRBJ2-7 | NA | TRBV28 | TGTGCCAGCAGCTCGAATTCGGAGAGGTCCTACGAGCAGTACTTC | CASSSNSERSYEQYF
NA | TRBJ2-3 | NA | TRBV4-1 | TGCGCCAGCAGCCAAGATACAGGGTTGGTTTCAGATACGCAGTATTTT | CASSQDTGLVSDTQYF
NA | TRBJ1-3 | TRBD1 | TRBV28 | TGTGCCAGCAGTCCAGGGGGCGGGGGAAACACCATATATTTT | CASSPGGGGNTIYF
NA | TRBJ2-7 | TRBD2 | TRBV6-4 | TGTGCCAGGTTCTTAGCGGGAGGGCCCGTCTACGAGCAGTACTTC | CARFLAGGPVYEQYF
NA | TRBJ2-1 | TRBD2 | TRBV10-1 | TGCGCCAGCAGGACTAGCGGGAGGGCCACTACGCCCTACAATGAGCAGTTCTTC | CASRTSGRATTPYNEQFF
NA | TRBJ2-1 | TRBD2 | TRBV5-1 | TGCGCCAGCAGCTCCCCGCTCGCTAGCGGGAGAAGCAATGAGCAGTTCTTC | CASSSPLASGRSNEQFF
few | TRBJ1-2 | TRBD1 | TRBV5-1 | TGCGCCAGCAGCGCGATAACAGGGGTGAGGCGCGATGGCTACACCTTC | CASSAITGVRRDGYTF
once | TRBJ1-5 | NA | TRBV5-8 | TGTGCCAGCAGGCGGCAGGGGAGAGATCAGCCCCAGCATTTT | CASRRQGRDQPQHF
NA | TRBJ2-5 | NA | TRBV6-6 | TGTGCCAGCAACTTGGCCCTGAGGGCCGGGGAGGAGACCCAGTACTTC | CASNLALRAGEETQYF
once | TRBJ2-7 | NA | TRBV4-2 | TGTGCCAGCAGGCATACTAGTTCCCACGAGCAGTACTTC | CASRHTSSHEQYF
few | TRBJ2-4 | NA | TRBV10-1 | TGCGCCAGCAGGGACAGCAAAAACATTCAGTACTTC | CASRDSKNIQYF
NA | TRBJ1-1 | NA | TRBV6-1 | TGTGCCAGCAGTGAAAGGCGACAGGTGTTGAACACTGAAGCTTTCTTT | CASSERRQVLNTEAFF
NA | TRBJ2-5 | TRBD2 | TRBV14 | TGTGCCAGCAGCCAAGTCTTACTAGCGGGGCAAGAGACCCAGTACTTC | CASSQVLLAGQETQYF
NA | TRBJ1-5 | NA | TRBV6-1 | TGTGCCAGCAGCCCCGGGATACTAGGCAATCAGCCCCAGCATTTT | CASSPGILGNQPQHF
NA | TRBJ2-4 | NA | TRBV29-1 | TGCAGCGCCAGAACTGAACGGGTTCAGTACTTC | CSARTERVQYF
NA | TRBJ1-4 | NA | TRBV7-2 | TGTGCCAGCAGTAACAGGGAGGGCGAAAAACTGTTTTTT | CASSNREGEKLFF
NA | TRBJ1-4 | NA | TRBV15 | TGTGCCACCAGCAGAGATTTTTTCAGACAAAATGAAAAACTGTTTTTT | CATSRDFFRQNEKLFF
NA | TRBJ2-1 | TRBD2 | TRBV19 | TGTGCCAGTCACCCGACCAATCTAGCGGGAGGGGGATACAATGAGCAGTTCTTC | CASHPTNLAGGGYNEQFF
NA | TRBJ2-5 | NA | TRBV25-1 | TGTGCCAGCCATCCAGGGGGGACAGAGTACCAAGAGACCCAGTACTTC | CASHPGGTEYQETQYF
NA | TRBJ1-2 | TRBD1 | TRBV28 | TGTGCCAGCAGGGCCGGAACAGGGGGCGCGGAGGGACATGGCTACACCTTC | CASRAGTGGAEGHGYTF
NA | TRBJ2-7 | TRBD2 | TRBV6-5 | TGTGCCAGCAGTTACGGTAGCGGGGGCTCCTACGAGCAGTACTTC | CASSYGSGGSYEQYF
few | TRBJ1-2 | TRBD1 | TRBV5-5 | TGTGCCAGCAGCAATGACAGGGACTATGGCTACACCTTC | CASSNDRDYGYTF
NA | TRBJ2-5 | NA | TRBV6-1 | TGTGCCAGCAGGGGGAGAGAGACCCAGTACTTC | CASRGRETQYF
NA | TRBJ1-2 | NA | TRBV1 | TGCACCAGCAGCCAACAGGGGGCGAATGGCTACACCTTC | CTSSQQGANGYTF
once | TRBJ2-1 | TRBD2 | TRBV19 | TGTGCCAGTAGTACGGGAGGGCCGGATGAGCAGTTCTTC | CASSTGGPDEQFF
NA | TRBJ2-1 | TRBD2 | TRBV4-3 | TGCGCCAGCAGCCACCCATTACTAGCGGGAGGGCCGGTTGAGCAGTTCTTC | CASSHPLLAGGPVEQFF
NA | TRBJ2-1 | NA | TRBV7-9 | TGTGCCAGCAGCTCAACACGGATAGCCCCCAATGAGCAGTTCTTC | CASSSTRIAPNEQFF
NA | TRBJ2-5 | NA | TRBV28 | TGTGCCAGCAGAGGACAAGGAGAGACCCAGTACTTC | CASRGQGETQYF
NA | TRBJ2-7 | NA | TRBV6-5 | TGTGCCACAGCGCCGGGACAAGGATACAACGAGCAGTACTTC | CATAPGQGYNEQYF
NA | TRBJ1-6 | NA | TRBV28 | TGTGCCAGCAGTTTAAGAGGTTCCTATAATTCACCCCTCCACTTT | CASSLRGSYNSPLHF
NA | TRBJ1-3 | NA | TRBV7-5 | TGTGACAGGGGGCGAGGAAACACCATATATTTT | CDRGRGNTIYF
NA | TRBJ2-1 | TRBD2 | TRBV6-6 | TGTGCCAGCAGTTACCGCCCAGCGGGGGGGAACAATGAGCAGTTCTTC | CASSYRPAGGNNEQFF
NA | TRBJ2-7 | TRBD1 | TRBV23-1 | TGCGCCAGCAAAGGGGGCCGCGGACTGGTCCCCTACGAGCAGTACTTC | CASKGGRGLVPYEQYF
NA | TRBJ1-6 | NA | TRBV19 | TGTGCCAGTAGTATACGTCAGGGGAGCTCCTATAATTCACCCCTCCACTTT | CASSIRQGSSYNSPLHF
NA | TRBJ2-7 | NA | TRBV5-1 | TGCGCCAGCAGCTTGGGAAAGACAGCCTTAAGGCACGAGCAGTACTTC | CASSLGKTALRHEQYF
NA | TRBJ2-7 | NA | TRBV6-1 | TGTGCCAGCAGTGTAATTAGCGGCGAGCAGTACTTC | CASSVISGEQYF
NA | TRBJ2-7 | TRBD1 | TRBV2 | TGTGCCAGCTGGGACAGGGGGTCCTACGAGCAGTACTTC | CASWDRGSYEQYF
NA | TRBJ2-3 | TRBD2 | TRBV7-6 | TGTGCCAGCAGCCCGACTAGCGGGGCAGCAAATACGCAGTATTTT | CASSPTSGAANTQYF
NA | TRBJ2-3 | TRBD2 | TRBV11-2 | TGTGCCAGCGCCCCGGGGTCTTTAGCGGGACGCACAGATACGCAGTATTTT | CASAPGSLAGRTDTQYF
once | TRBJ2-1 | TRBD1 | TRBV6-4 | TGTGCCAGCAGTGACGGGCAGGGGACAGGAGAGCAGTTCTTC | CASSDGQGTGEQFF
NA | TRBJ2-2 | TRBD1 | TRBV5-5 | TGTGCCAGCAGCTTGCTGGACAGGGGATGGTCCGGGGAGCTGTTTTTT | CASSLLDRGWSGELFF
NA | TRBJ2-7 | TRBD1 | TRBV25-1 | TGTGCCAGCAGTGAGGACAGGGGGTGGTACGAGCAGTACTTC | CASSEDRGWYEQYF